This T cell receptor beta chain was observed in a study of PD-1 blockade in classical Hodgkin lymphoma. Across the study: Nivolumab 3 mg/kg was given intravenously every 2 weeks.

Some clones are missing from TCRdb's copy, which holds only in-frame ones; the method was immunoSEQ multiplex PCR. The table lists nearly 50,000 clones, about 76% of them singletons. The time point denotes: cycle 4 day 1 (C4D1), after more than 5 weeks of nivolumab. Relapse was seen in all patients after autologous stem cell transplantation, and brentuximab vedotin exposure was variable. The V segment lost 1 base and the J segment 6 bases; nucleotides outside the gene matches: 5. Germline V CDR1 and CDR2: KGHSH, LQKENI. The CDR3 has 15 residues. The receptor's source is a human donor with classical Hodgkin lymphoma. The gene calls are TRBV18 and TRBJ1-4, with TRBD1 matching 7 bases. The sample was peripheral blood mononuclear cells (PBMCs), taken before the fourth cycle of nivolumab. The CDR3 DNA follows: TGTGCCAGCTCACCACGGGGGACAGACGATGAAAAACTGTTTTTT. This gives the protein CASSPRGTDDEKLFF.